This is a list of T cell receptor beta chains from one sample in a study of high-grade serous ovarian cancer treatment subgroups. Assay used: immunoSEQ multiplex PCR; TCRdb lists only in-frame clones, some missing. The sample has 35,000 to 45,000 clones; approximately 81% are singletons. Sequenced input: tumor tissue. The receptors derive from a human donor with high-grade serous ovarian cancer. CDR3s include the opening cysteine and the closing phenylalanine or tryptophan. Each record gives: CDR3 protein, CDR3 DNA, clone size, V gene, J gene, D gene. The D gene is left open where the match is weak. Size values are once, few and many counts, or a class for expanded clones, and some rows have none.

CDR3aa: CASSPGGVQETQYF; CDR3nt: TGTGCCAGCAGTCCCGGAGGGGTCCAAGAGACCCAGTACTTC; abundance: NA; v_gene: TRBV28; j_gene: TRBJ2-5; d_gene: NA
CDR3aa: CASSQTQGVEKLFF; CDR3nt: TGCGCCAGCAGCCAGACACAGGGGGTTGAAAAACTGTTTTTT; abundance: NA; v_gene: TRBV4-3; j_gene: TRBJ1-4; d_gene: TRBD1
CDR3aa: CARWGGTGNYGYTF; CDR3nt: TGCGCCAGATGGGGGGGGACCGGAAACTATGGCTACACCTTC; abundance: NA; v_gene: TRBV10-1; j_gene: TRBJ1-2; d_gene: NA
CDR3aa: CASSQDSPSTQYF; CDR3nt: TGCGCCAGCAGCCAAGATAGCCCCTCTACGCAGTATTTT; abundance: NA; v_gene: TRBV4-1; j_gene: TRBJ2-3; d_gene: NA
CDR3aa: CASSQDSRGLGELFF; CDR3nt: TGTGCCAGCAGCCAAGACTCGAGGGGGCTTGGGGAGCTGTTTTTT; abundance: NA; v_gene: TRBV4-2; j_gene: TRBJ2-2; d_gene: TRBD1
CDR3aa: CASSQDPRLAGDTGELFF; CDR3nt: TGCGCCAGCAGCCAAGATCCCCGACTAGCGGGAGACACCGGGGAGCTGTTTTTT; abundance: NA; v_gene: TRBV4-1; j_gene: TRBJ2-2; d_gene: TRBD2
CDR3aa: CSVLGQGGGYTF; CDR3nt: TGCAGCGTCCTCGGACAGGGCGGCGGCTACACCTTC; abundance: NA; v_gene: TRBV29-1; j_gene: TRBJ1-2; d_gene: TRBD1
CDR3aa: CASSFRARRLETQYF; CDR3nt: TGTGCCAGCAGCTTTCGGGCGAGGAGGCTGGAGACCCAGTACTTC; abundance: NA; v_gene: TRBV7-2; j_gene: TRBJ2-5; d_gene: NA
CDR3aa: CASSVGLAGGLSTDTQYF; CDR3nt: TGTGCCAGCAGCGTAGGACTAGCGGGAGGGCTTAGCACAGATACGCAGTATTTT; abundance: NA; v_gene: TRBV9; j_gene: TRBJ2-3; d_gene: TRBD2
CDR3aa: CASSLTANYGYTF; CDR3nt: TGCGCCAGCAGCTTGACAGCTAACTATGGCTACACCTTC; abundance: few; v_gene: TRBV5-1; j_gene: TRBJ1-2; d_gene: NA
CDR3aa: CSGRVSYEQYF; CDR3nt: TGCAGCGGCAGGGTCTCCTACGAGCAGTACTTC; abundance: NA; v_gene: TRBV29-1; j_gene: TRBJ2-7; d_gene: NA
CDR3aa: CASSPHGLYEQYF; CDR3nt: TGTGCCAGCAGTCCCCACGGCCTTTACGAGCAGTACTTC; abundance: NA; v_gene: TRBV27; j_gene: TRBJ2-7; d_gene: NA
CDR3aa: CASSQDAPGLAGSYEQYF; CDR3nt: TGCGCCAGCAGCCAAGATGCCCCAGGACTAGCGGGAAGCTACGAGCAGTACTTC; abundance: few; v_gene: TRBV4-3; j_gene: TRBJ2-7; d_gene: TRBD2
CDR3aa: CASSPRVWDTEAFF; CDR3nt: TGTGCCAGCAGCCCCAGGGTGTGGGACACTGAAGCTTTCTTT; abundance: NA; v_gene: TRBV14; j_gene: TRBJ1-1; d_gene: NA
CDR3aa: CASSRGDPGSLRNTEAFF; CDR3nt: TGTGCCAGCAGCCGGGGGGATCCGGGCAGCCTCCGGAACACTGAAGCTTTCTTT; abundance: NA; v_gene: TRBV4-2; j_gene: TRBJ1-1; d_gene: NA
CDR3aa: CASSWFVGANTGELFF; CDR3nt: TGTGCCAGCAGCTGGTTTGTCGGGGCGAACACCGGGGAGCTGTTTTTT; abundance: NA; v_gene: TRBV7-2; j_gene: TRBJ2-2; d_gene: NA
CDR3aa: CASTNRECYEQYF; CDR3nt: TGTGCCAGCACCAATCGGGAGTGCTACGAGCAGTACTTC; abundance: NA; v_gene: TRBV28; j_gene: TRBJ2-7; d_gene: NA
CDR3aa: CASNSGQLLYGYTF; CDR3nt: TGTGCCAGCAACTCGGGACAGTTACTTTATGGCTACACCTTC; abundance: NA; v_gene: TRBV6-1; j_gene: TRBJ1-2; d_gene: TRBD1
CDR3aa: CASSFSHEQYF; CDR3nt: TGTGCCAGCAGCTTTTCCCACGAGCAGTACTTC; abundance: NA; v_gene: TRBV7-3; j_gene: TRBJ2-7; d_gene: NA
CDR3aa: CASSLQGAGNTIYF; CDR3nt: TGTGCCAGCAGCCTTCAGGGGGCTGGAAACACCATATATTTT; abundance: NA; v_gene: TRBV7-9; j_gene: TRBJ1-3; d_gene: TRBD1
CDR3aa: CASSFYSGRPNEQFF; CDR3nt: TGTGCCAGCAGCTTCTATAGCGGGAGGCCCAATGAGCAGTTCTTC; abundance: NA; v_gene: TRBV5-6; j_gene: TRBJ2-1; d_gene: TRBD2
CDR3aa: CASSIRVRGSSNQPQHF; CDR3nt: TGTGCCAGTAGTATCCGGGTTCGGGGTTCTAGCAATCAGCCCCAGCATTTT; abundance: few; v_gene: TRBV19; j_gene: TRBJ1-5; d_gene: NA
CDR3aa: CASSVDGLNTEAFF; CDR3nt: TGCGCCAGCAGCGTCGACGGGTTGAACACTGAAGCTTTCTTT; abundance: NA; v_gene: TRBV5-1; j_gene: TRBJ1-1; d_gene: NA
CDR3aa: CASSLVAGLAGEETQYF; CDR3nt: TGCGCCAGCAGCTTGGTTGCGGGACTAGCGGGAGAAGAGACCCAGTACTTC; abundance: NA; v_gene: TRBV5-1; j_gene: TRBJ2-5; d_gene: TRBD2
CDR3aa: CASSPRDATDTQYF; CDR3nt: TGCGCCAGCAGCCCGAGGGACGCCACAGATACGCAGTATTTT; abundance: NA; v_gene: TRBV4-3; j_gene: TRBJ2-3; d_gene: NA
CDR3aa: CASRGGAREGELFF; CDR3nt: TGCGCCAGCAGGGGGGGCGCGAGAGAGGGGGAGCTGTTTTTT; abundance: NA; v_gene: TRBV5-1; j_gene: TRBJ2-2; d_gene: NA
CDR3aa: CASRLLGDYIHEQYF; CDR3nt: TGTGCCAGCAGACTACTGGGGGACTACATCCACGAGCAGTACTTC; abundance: once; v_gene: TRBV6-5; j_gene: TRBJ2-7; d_gene: TRBD2
CDR3aa: CASSRTKNTGELFF; CDR3nt: TGTGCCAGCTCCCGGACCAAGAACACCGGGGAGCTGTTTTTT; abundance: NA; v_gene: TRBV18; j_gene: TRBJ2-2; d_gene: NA
CDR3aa: CASSLKGKYEQYF; CDR3nt: TGCGCCAGCAGCTTGAAGGGGAAATACGAGCAGTACTTC; abundance: once; v_gene: TRBV5-1; j_gene: TRBJ2-7; d_gene: NA
CDR3aa: CASSRGGSSTDTQYF; CDR3nt: TGTGCCAGCAGCCGTGGGGGTTCTAGCACAGATACGCAGTATTTT; abundance: NA; v_gene: TRBV7-9; j_gene: TRBJ2-3; d_gene: NA